This T cell receptor beta chain was identified during a study of CD8+CD57+ T cells in acquired aplastic anemia. Study information: Sorted CD4+ plus CD8+ cells gave DNA averaging about 3.2 ug. An average of roughly 10 million reads for CD4+ cells was obtained from healthy donors. The study, taken as a whole, reports: The study found no significant CD8+ Simpson's diversity difference between patients and controls. Around 29 CD8+ CDR3 sequences were shared between patients and controls.

Per the germline V gene, CDR1 is MGHRA and CDR2 is YSYEKL. The CDR3 consists of 16 residues. V lost 4 bases and J lost 1, with 15 bases in between. This clonotype was seen once. The target antigen is unknown. For CDR3 and TCR beta VDJ profiling, genomic DNA was the template used. Via MiXCR, TCRdb re-called the reads, giving one row per CDR3 protein. Of some 150,000 distinct CDR3 sequences in the sample, 35% to 50% were seen once. The specimen was sorted CD4+, CD8+, or CD8+CD57+ T cells (not recorded which) from PBMCs. The gene calls are TRBV4-1 and TRBJ2-3; D ambiguous. This TCR derives from a human donor in good health, serving as a control. The CDR3 bases are TGCGCCAGCAGCCCAGGCGGTACCTGGGGCACAGATACGCAGTATTTT. Its protein is CASSPGGTWGTDTQYF.